In this sample, the clone carrying this TCR beta chain turned up many times. This entry belongs to a study of blood T cell repertoires in COVID-19. About the research overall: From the United States, Italy and Spain came samples of acute and convalescent COVID-19.

In the original analysis: Scientists estimated how many nucleated cells there were by amplifying reference gene primers. The method was immunoSEQ multiplex PCR; TCRdb's version includes in-frame clones alone and lacks a portion of them. V and J calls and clone size are given by that table; D and trimming were obtained from the DNA. The sample gives 300,000 to 450,000 clones, 88% of which show up once; 1.2% is in the top ten. Germline V gene data show CDR1 as MNHEY and CDR2 as SVGAGI. This CDR3 has 16 amino acids. J lost 4 bases, V lost 0 bases, and 5 bases had no gene match. Cohorts were determined from participant-reported clinical history. All recovered Cohort 3 donors got two negative PCRs, got clearance, or saw symptom resolution.

The sample taken for sequencing was PBMCs or T cells enriched from blood (not recorded which). The source of this sequence is a woman between 18 and 29 years old who had recovered from COVID-19. J is TRBJ2-2 and V is TRBV6-5; 7 positions agree with TRBD2. DNA for the CDR3: TGTGCCAGCAGTTACTCGTGGAGCGGGGTCACCGGGGAGCTGTTTTTT. Its protein product is CASSYSWSGVTGELFF.